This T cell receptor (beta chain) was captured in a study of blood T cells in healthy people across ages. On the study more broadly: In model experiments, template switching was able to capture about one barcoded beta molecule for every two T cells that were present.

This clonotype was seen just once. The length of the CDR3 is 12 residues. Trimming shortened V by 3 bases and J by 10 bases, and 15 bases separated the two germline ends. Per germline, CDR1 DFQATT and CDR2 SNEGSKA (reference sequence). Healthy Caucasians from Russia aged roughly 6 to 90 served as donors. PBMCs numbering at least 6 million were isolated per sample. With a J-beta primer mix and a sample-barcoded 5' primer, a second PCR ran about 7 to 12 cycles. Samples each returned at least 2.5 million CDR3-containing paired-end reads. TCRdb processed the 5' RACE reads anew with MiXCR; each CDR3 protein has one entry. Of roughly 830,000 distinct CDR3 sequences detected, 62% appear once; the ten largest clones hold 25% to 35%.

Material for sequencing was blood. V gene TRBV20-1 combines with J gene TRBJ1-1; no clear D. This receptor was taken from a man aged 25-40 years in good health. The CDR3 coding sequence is TGCAGTGCTAGGGGAGAGATACGGGGAGCTTTCTTT. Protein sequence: CSARGEIRGAFF.